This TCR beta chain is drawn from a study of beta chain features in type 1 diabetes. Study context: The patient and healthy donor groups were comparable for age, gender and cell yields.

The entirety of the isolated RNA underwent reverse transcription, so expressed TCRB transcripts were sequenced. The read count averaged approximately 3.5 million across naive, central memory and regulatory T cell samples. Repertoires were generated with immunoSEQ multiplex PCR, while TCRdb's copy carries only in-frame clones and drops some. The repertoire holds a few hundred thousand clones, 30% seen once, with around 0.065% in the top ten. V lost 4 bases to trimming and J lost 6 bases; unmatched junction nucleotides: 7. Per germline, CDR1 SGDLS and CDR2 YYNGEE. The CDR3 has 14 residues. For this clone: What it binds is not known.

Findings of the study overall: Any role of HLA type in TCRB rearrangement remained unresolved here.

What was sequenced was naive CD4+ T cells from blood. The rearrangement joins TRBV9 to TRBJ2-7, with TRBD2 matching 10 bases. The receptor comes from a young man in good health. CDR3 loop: CASSSSSGSLEQYF. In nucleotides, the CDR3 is TGTGCCAGCAGCTCGTCTAGCGGGAGCCTCGAGCAGTACTTC.